These 28 T cell receptor beta chains share one sample of origin, sequenced in a study of blood T cells in healthy people across ages. Through a sample-barcoded 5' primer and a J-beta primer mix, a second PCR was run for about 6 to 11 cycles. TCRdb used MiXCR to reprocess the 5' RACE reads, holding one entry per CDR3 protein. The table includes about 1.4 million distinct CDR3 sequences, 55% to 75% detected once. The sequenced sample was blood. The receptors originated from a man between 18 and 29 years old in good health.

This rearrangement joins TRBV15 to TRBJ1-1; TRBD1 agrees at 7 bases. V shed 0 bases and J 2 bases; nucleotides not matched to a gene: 3. The CDR3 is 15 amino acids. Germline CDR1 reads LNHNV; CDR2 reads YYDKDF (reference sequence). DNA for the CDR3: TGTGCCACCAGCAGAGAGGGACAGACCAACACTGAAGCTTTCTTT. Protein product: CATSREGQTNTEAFF.

The J gene is TRBJ2-1, the V gene TRBV29-1, with D perhaps being TRBD1 or TRBD2 (6 bases each). Germline V gene sequence: CDR1 SQVTM, CDR2 ANQGSEA. CDR3 size: 12 residues. V was pared by 4 bases and J by 8 bases, with 12 bases between. The CDR3 loop reads CSVGGAGDEQFF. The DNA of the CDR3 is TGCAGCGTTGGGGGGGCCGGGGATGAGCAGTTCTTC.

To note about this clonotype: Germline and junction disagree at one end, which may indicate a read error. The chain links TRBV7-9 to TRBJ1-1, with D uncertain. Germline values: CDR1 SEHNR, CDR2 FQNEAQ (reference sequence). CDR3 size: 18 residues. In DNA form, the CDR3 reads TGTGCCAGCAGTTTAGGCCTCCTGCGGCCAGGCTTGAACACTGAAGCTTTCTTT. Its protein product is CASSLGLLRPGLNTEAFF.

V and J are TRBV7-2 and TRBJ1-6; no clear D. CDR1 and CDR2 (germline): SGHTA, FQGNSA. The CDR3 spans 14 residues. Trimming pared 4 bases from V and 3 bases from J, leaving 7 bases between. CDR3 nucleotide sequence: TGTGCCAGCAGCTCGGACGGCTATAATTCACCCCTCCACTTT. Protein: CASSSDGYNSPLHF.

The chain recombines TRBV6-2 or TRBV6-3 with TRBJ2-7; no reliable D call. Per the germline V gene, CDR1 is MNHEY and CDR2 is SVGEGT. The CDR3 runs 14 residues. Trimming removed 11 bases from V and 3 bases from J, with 20 bases in between. CDR3 residues: CAGKNTILGYEQYF. CDR3 DNA: TGTGCCGGCAAAAACACGATACTGGGCTACGAGCAGTACTTC.

This clonotype was detected only a few times. The rearrangement joins TRBV19 to TRBJ2-6; D gene ambiguous. This CDR3 has 15 residues. Deletions cut 4 bases from V and 0 bases from J, with 7 bases between. CDR1 and CDR2 (germline): LNHDA, SQIVND (reference sequence). The CDR3 region is CASSSVVSGANVLTF. Here the CDR3 DNA reads TGTGCCAGTAGTAGTGTCGTCTCTGGGGCCAACGTCCTGACTTTC. Full variable domain (rest looked up from reference TRBV19 and TRBJ2-6): DGGITQSPKYLFRKEGQNVTLSCEQNLNHDAMYWYRQDPGQGLRLIYYSQIVNDFQKGDIAEGYSVSREKKESFPLTVTSAQKNPTAFYLCASSSVVSGANVLTFGAGSRLTVL.

V and J are TRBV5-5 and TRBJ2-5; no firm D call. The V and J ends lost 6 bases and 11 bases respectively, with 20 bases between them. The CDR3 totals 13 residues. Germline loops: CDR1 SGHKS, CDR2 YYEKEE (reference sequence). The CDR3 sequence is CASNNPTNNEQYF. CDR3 in DNA: TGTGCCAGCAATAACCCGACCAACAATGAGCAGTACTTC. Drawing the rest from reference TRBV5-5 and TRBJ2-5, the complete variable domain is DAGVTQSPTHLIKTRGQQVTLRCSPISGHKSVSWYQQVLGQGPQFIFQYYEKEERGRGNFPDRFSARQFPNYSSELNVNALLLGDSALYLCASNNPTNNEQYFGPGTRLLVL.

This sequence joins TRBV7-8 and TRBJ2-5; D may be TRBD1 (5 bases). Trimming pared 4 bases from V and 13 bases from J, leaving 25 bases between. The CDR3 spans 15 residues. The germline V gene has CDR1 SGHVS and CDR2 FQNEAQ. The CDR3 DNA follows: TGTGCCAGCAGCTCCCCCCGGGCAGGGTATCACGAGCGGTACTTC. Its translation is CASSSPRAGYHERYF.

This rearrangement joins TRBV4-1 to TRBJ2-1; D gene ambiguous. CDR3 size: 15 residues. Germline V gene lookup returns CDR1 MGHRA and CDR2 YSYEKL. The V end was cut by 2 bases, the J end by 4 bases, with 12 bases between. This chain's CDR3 is CASSQTVGQYNEQFF. The CDR3, as DNA: TGCGCCAGCAGCCAAACGGTCGGGCAGTACAATGAGCAGTTCTTC.

A single count supports this clonotype. V usage is TRBV14 and J usage is TRBJ2-1; D unclear. The CDR3 is 15 amino acids. V lost 3 bases to trimming and J lost 0 bases, with 9 bases between them. Looked up from germline, CDR1 is SGHDN and CDR2 is FVKESK. The chain's CDR3 is CASSHLPSSYNEQFF. DNA of the CDR3: TGTGCCAGCAGCCATCTCCCGAGCTCCTACAATGAGCAGTTCTTC.

This clonotype has only a few counts. This chain connects TRBV7-9 to TRBJ1-2, with TRBD1 as a possible D gene (5 bases). The CDR3 totals 14 residues. The V and J ends lost 5 bases and 10 bases respectively, with 20 bases between them. Germline loops: CDR1 SEHNR, CDR2 FQNEAQ (reference sequence). The CDR3 is CASSRSDSPADYTF. In nucleotides, the CDR3 is TGTGCCAGCAGCAGAAGTGACAGTCCTGCGGACTACACCTTC.

V and J are TRBV20-1 and TRBJ2-3; no definite D call. CDR1 and CDR2 from the germline V gene are DFQATT and SNEGSKA (reference sequence). The CDR3 contains 12 residues. V was shortened by 3 bases and J by 5 bases, with 9 bases between the two germline ends. DNA of the CDR3: TGCAGTGCTAGTGGGTTGGGAGATACGCAGTATTTT. This translates into CSASGLGDTQYF.

This clonotype was seen a handful of times. The V gene is TRBV4-1, the J gene TRBJ2-7; 9 bases match TRBD2. The DNA end favors TRBJ2-5, so the J call may be wrong. CDR1 MGHRA and CDR2 YSYEKL come from the germline V gene. CDR3 size: 16 residues. Here the CDR3 reads CASSRLERGVGETQYF. The CDR3 DNA reads TGCGCCAGCAGCCGACTTGAGCGGGGGGTAGGAGAGACCCAGTACTTC.

This chain connects TRBV12-3 or TRBV12-4 to TRBJ2-7; D ambiguous. The CDR3 is 14 residues long. Trimming removed 5 bases from V and 0 bases from J, with 11 bases in between. CDR3 protein: CASSHQRTSYEQYF. DNA for the CDR3: TGTGCCAGCAGTCATCAGAGAACCTCCTACGAGCAGTACTTC.

This chain joins TRBV4-3 and TRBJ1-6, with TRBD1 identical over 7 bases. This CDR3 spans 15 amino acids. J gave up 7 bases and V 1 base, and 4 bases lay outside the gene matches. The germline CDR1 and CDR2 sequences are LGHNA and YSLEER. CDR3 nucleotides: TGCGCCAGCAGCCAAGTTGCAGGGGGAAATTCACCCCTCCACTTT. Its protein is CASSQVAGGNSPLHF.

The chain is built from TRBV7-6 and TRBJ2-4; TRBD2 matches 12 bases. The V gene's germline CDR1 is SGHVS and CDR2 FNYEAQ. The ends lost 1 base at V and 13 bases at J; junction bases unmatched: 5. This CDR3 contains 14 residues. In DNA form, the CDR3 reads TGTGCCAGCAGCTTAGGCGGAGGGACTAGCGGGCAGTACTTC. Residues: CASSLGGGTSGQYF.

This chain links TRBV9 with TRBJ2-1; 7 bases line up with TRBD2. The CDR3 is 16 amino acids. After removal of 0 bases from V and 9 bases from J, the junction contained 12 bases not matched to a gene. Germline CDR1 reads SGDLS; CDR2 reads YYNGEE. CDR3 sequence reads: CASSVGLGAGTFEQFF. The CDR3 DNA follows: TGTGCCAGCAGCGTAGGGCTGGGAGCGGGAACATTTGAGCAGTTCTTC.

This clonotype was detected only a few times. V gene TRBV27 combines with J gene TRBJ2-1, with D hard to call. The CDR3 consists of 13 residues. V was trimmed by 5 bases and J by 7 bases, leaving 12 bases between them. CDR1 is MNHEY and CDR2 is SMNVEV in the germline V gene (reference sequence). Written as DNA, the CDR3 is TGTGCCAGCAGTCCCCTGTCGTGGAATGAGCAGTTCTTC. Protein: CASSPLSWNEQFF.

V usage is TRBV10-1 and J usage is TRBJ1-5; 9 nucleotides match TRBD1. The CDR3 is 17 amino acids. The germline gives CDR1 WNHNN, CDR2 SYGVQD (reference sequence). The trim removed 3 bases at V and 3 bases at J, leaving 9 bases unmatched. In DNA form, the CDR3 reads TGCGCCAGCAGTGATCATGGACAGGGGCATTACAATCAGCCCCAGCATTTT. Its translation: CASSDHGQGHYNQPQHF.

The chain is built from TRBV7-2 and TRBJ2-1; D uncertain. The CDR3 is 16 residues long. Germline loops: CDR1 SGHTA, CDR2 FQGNSA. Trimming took off 1 base at V and 11 bases at J, with 21 bases between the two ends. The CDR3 sequence is CASSLDSAGPYSKQFF. The CDR3 DNA reads TGTGCCAGCAGCTTAGATTCGGCAGGCCCGTATTCTAAGCAGTTCTTC.

This clonotype has just a few counts. The rearrangement links TRBV5-1 to TRBJ2-4; TRBD1 matches at 11 bases. CDR3 length: 17 residues. With 4 bases clipped from V and 13 bases from J, the junction kept 19 bases outside the gene matches. The germline gives CDR1 SGHRS, CDR2 YFSETQ. This CDR3 reads CASSLASGQGALSEQYF. The CDR3 nucleotides read TGCGCCAGCAGCCTGGCTTCCGGACAGGGGGCTCTGAGTGAGCAGTACTTC.

This chain joins TRBV13 and TRBJ2-1; 9 nucleotides match TRBD2. The end of the DNA is better explained by TRBJ2-7, so the J call may be wrong. Looked up from germline, CDR1 is PRHDT and CDR2 is FYEKMQ (reference sequence). The CDR3 is 15 residues long. The CDR3 DNA reads TGTGCCAGCAGCTCGGGGACTAGCCGATACAATGAGCAGTACTTC. Its protein product is CASSSGTSRYNEQYF.

With regard to this clonotype: The junction differs from germline at one of its ends, possibly a read error. V gene TRBV20-1 combines with J gene TRBJ2-7; D not certain. The CDR3 extends over 14 amino acids. CDR1 and CDR2 (germline): DFQATT, SNEGSKA (reference sequence). CDR3 region: CSARVPRKSYGQYF. CDR3 DNA: TGCAGTGCTAGAGTCCCCAGAAAGTCCTACGGGCAGTACTTC.

The J gene is TRBJ1-1, the V gene TRBV6-5, with a weak D call TRBD1 (5 bases). V lost 5 bases, J lost 5 bases, and 12 bases lay in between. Germline lookup yields CDR1 MNHEY and CDR2 SVGAGI. This CDR3 has 13 amino acids. The CDR3 loop is CASSDQGGTEAFF. The CDR3 DNA sequence: TGTGCCAGCAGTGACCAGGGTGGGACTGAAGCTTTCTTT.

In this sample, this clonotype turned up a few times. The gene calls are TRBV20-1 and TRBJ2-7; D is perhaps TRBD1 (7 bases). CDR3 length equals 15 residues. Germline loops: CDR1 DFQATT, CDR2 SNEGSKA (reference sequence). V was trimmed by 5 bases and J by 2 bases, leaving 19 bases between them. Here the CDR3 reads CSAPAGGTAAYEQYF. CDR3 nucleotides: TGCAGTGCTCCAGCAGGAGGGACAGCCGCCTACGAGCAGTACTTC.

The chain uses TRBV4-1 and TRBJ2-2; 11 bases agree with TRBD2. With 6 bases clipped from V and 3 bases from J, the junction kept 9 bases outside the gene matches. The CDR3 has 17 amino acids. Germline loops: CDR1 MGHRA, CDR2 YSYEKL. Here the CDR3 reads CASSLLAGVGYTGELFF. The CDR3 DNA is TGCGCCAGCAGTCTACTAGCGGGAGTTGGTTACACCGGGGAGCTGTTTTTT.

This chain links TRBV20-1 with TRBJ2-1, with 7 bases that match TRBD2. CDR3 length: 15 amino acids. With 5 bases clipped from V and 0 bases from J, the junction kept 7 bases outside the gene matches. The germline gives CDR1 DFQATT, CDR2 SNEGSKA (reference sequence). The CDR3 protein is CSARRLAGSYNEQFF. The DNA for the CDR3 is TGCAGTGCTCGCAGACTAGCAGGCTCCTACAATGAGCAGTTCTTC.

The chain has TRBV2 and TRBJ1-5, with D tentatively TRBD1 (6 bases). Germline V lookup: CDR1 SNHLY, CDR2 FYNNEI. V dropped 2 bases and J dropped 0 bases, with 11 bases sitting between them. This CDR3 contains 16 residues. The CDR3 coding sequence is TGTGCCAGCAGTGAATATGGGGGCTTTAGCAATCAGCCCCAGCATTTT. Protein: CASSEYGGFSNQPQHF.